A selection of T cell receptor beta chains follows, all from one sample in a study of blood T cells in healthy people across ages. TCRdb analysed the 5' RACE reads with MiXCR anew, one entry per CDR3 protein. The repertoire includes 750,000 or so distinct CDR3 sequences, about 25% of them detected once, and 9.4% sits in the top ten. These data were also filed under a second study, of T cells of mothers and their children.

The specimen was blood. The receptors were gathered from a boy between 5 and 17 years old in good health. Each CDR3 is given with its conserved first and last residue. The D gene is left open where the match is weak. The listing skips clone size in some rows; elsewhere it reads once, few, many or a size class.

abundance	d_gene	j_gene	v_gene	CDR3nt	CDR3aa
.	TRBD2	TRBJ2-1	TRBV2	TGTGCCAGCAGTGGACTAGCGGGAGGGGGTGAGCAGTTCTTC	CASSGLAGGGEQFF
few	TRBD1	TRBJ1-1	TRBV29-1	TGCAGCTTTGACGGGACAGGGATAGGATGGACTGAAGCTTTCTTT	CSFDGTGIGWTEAFF
.	.	TRBJ2-5	TRBV11-2	TGTGCCAGCAGCAAAAACCAGGGGGGCAGGAAAGAGACCCAGTACTTC	CASSKNQGGRKETQYF
.	.	TRBJ2-5	TRBV13	TGTGCCAGCAGCTTTTGGAGGGAAATCGAGACCCAGTACTTC	CASSFWREIETQYF
few	TRBD1	TRBJ2-7	TRBV4-1	TGCGCCAGCAGCCCAGATGCAGGGGGCTACGAGCAGTACTTC	CASSPDAGGYEQYF
few	.	TRBJ2-3	TRBV29-1	TGCAGCGTTGATATGGGGAGAACGCAGTATTTT	CSVDMGRTQYF
few	TRBD1	TRBJ2-3	TRBV29-1	TGCAGCGTCGTCCCCGGGACAGGGGGCACAGATACGCAGTATTTT	CSVVPGTGGTDTQYF
.	.	TRBJ1-1	TRBV6-5	TGTGCCAGCAGTTACTCGAGGGACCTCGCCGGTGAAGCTTTCTTT	CASSYSRDLAGEAFF
few	.	TRBJ1-5	TRBV12-3/TRBV12-4	TGTGCCAGCAGCCCCGGGACGCACAGCAATCAGCCCCAGCATTTT	CASSPGTHSNQPQHF
few	.	TRBJ2-7	TRBV3-1	TGTGCCATCCCTCTCCTGGGGATAACCCGATTATCCGGCTCCTACGAGCAGTACTTC	CAIPLLGITRLSGSYEQYF
.	.	TRBJ2-3	TRBV4-2	TGTGCCAGCAGCCAAGATGGGGGGTTAGATACGCAGTATTTT	CASSQDGGLDTQYF
.	.	TRBJ2-7	TRBV6-6	TGTGCCAGCTCTCACAGGTCGGGGTCGGGTATGCCAAGGCAGTACTTC	CASSHRSGSGMPRQYF
.	.	TRBJ1-5	TRBV12-3/TRBV12-4	TGTGCCAGCAGCCGGGGGGCGGGGACGCGCAATCAGCCCCAGCATTTT	CASSRGAGTRNQPQHF
few	.	TRBJ1-1	TRBV2	TGTGCCAGCAGTGATGTGGGGGGGCTCACAACTTTCTTT	CASSDVGGLTTFF
.	.	TRBJ2-7	TRBV5-6	TGTGCCAGCAGCTTGGGGTCGAGGGAGCTCTACGAGCAGTACTTC	CASSLGSRELYEQYF
.	.	TRBJ2-7	TRBV28	TGTGCCAGCGAACCCACAGGGTTGGCCTACGAGCAGTACTTC	CASEPTGLAYEQYF
.	TRBD2	TRBJ2-7	TRBV5-1	TGCGCCAGCAGCTGGGATAGCGGGAGTTCCTACGAGCAGTACTTC	CASSWDSGSSYEQYF
.	.	TRBJ1-2	TRBV4-3	TGCGCCAGCAGCCAAGCCGCCGGGACCGATGGCTACACCTTC	CASSQAAGTDGYTF
many	TRBD2	TRBJ2-1	TRBV5-1	TGCGCCAGCAGCTTGGGAGGGACTAGCTACAATGAGCAGTTCTTC	CASSLGGTSYNEQFF
few	TRBD1	TRBJ2-7	TRBV28	TGTGCCAGCAGACTGCCGGGACAGGGCTCCTACGAGCAGTACTTC	CASRLPGQGSYEQYF
.	TRBD1	TRBJ1-1	TRBV5-1	TGCGCCAGCAGCTACGGGACAGGGGGGAACACTGAAGCTTTCTTT	CASSYGTGGNTEAFF